A selection of T cell receptor beta chains follows, all from one sample in a study of CD8+ T cells in alopecia areata. Measured with immunoSEQ multiplex PCR; TCRdb has only the in-frame clones, and not every one. The sample has 150,000 to 200,000 clones; approximately 62% are singletons. The sample was CD4+ T cells sorted from blood, taken at week 24, from a patient treated with tofacitinib. The receptors shown here come from a human donor with alopecia areata. Each CDR3 is given with its conserved first and last residue. The order of the fields is CDR3 protein, J gene, clone size, V gene. Clone sizes are given selectively: once, few, many, or a class where the clone is expanded.

CDR3aa: CASSISDNYGYTF; j_gene: TRBJ1-2; abundance: .; v_gene: TRBV19
CDR3aa: CASSQVARDPRNTIYF; j_gene: TRBJ1-3; abundance: .; v_gene: TRBV4-1
CDR3aa: CASTGDRDPSSYNSPLHF; j_gene: TRBJ1-6; abundance: .; v_gene: TRBV19
CDR3aa: CASSKGSQGSAGPQHF; j_gene: TRBJ1-5; abundance: .; v_gene: TRBV7-8
CDR3aa: CASSRIPGTGYEQYF; j_gene: TRBJ2-7; abundance: .; v_gene: TRBV5-1
CDR3aa: CSVVFGDEKLFF; j_gene: TRBJ1-4; abundance: .; v_gene: TRBV29-1
CDR3aa: CAISARGESTEAFF; j_gene: TRBJ1-1; abundance: few; v_gene: TRBV10-3
CDR3aa: CASSFGTRNSPLHF; j_gene: TRBJ1-6; abundance: .; v_gene: TRBV7-9
CDR3aa: CASSQARQGLGSGELFF; j_gene: TRBJ2-2; abundance: .; v_gene: TRBV4-1
CDR3aa: CASSGTGTGRSYEQYF; j_gene: TRBJ2-7; abundance: .; v_gene: TRBV5-1
CDR3aa: CASSLAGGNREQYF; j_gene: TRBJ2-7; abundance: .; v_gene: TRBV7-2
CDR3aa: CSVLQGVDYGYTF; j_gene: TRBJ1-2; abundance: .; v_gene: TRBV29-1
CDR3aa: CSVDGPRYEQYF; j_gene: TRBJ2-7; abundance: .; v_gene: TRBV29-1
CDR3aa: CSARVSGQPQHF; j_gene: TRBJ1-5; abundance: .; v_gene: TRBV29-1
CDR3aa: CASSSDRRNTGELFF; j_gene: TRBJ2-2; abundance: .; v_gene: TRBV7-9
CDR3aa: CASSTPGTSVSYNEQFF; j_gene: TRBJ2-1; abundance: .; v_gene: TRBV5-1
CDR3aa: CSATGSREQYF; j_gene: TRBJ2-7; abundance: .; v_gene: TRBV29-1
CDR3aa: CASSIAGGTTDTQYF; j_gene: TRBJ2-3; abundance: .; v_gene: TRBV5-1
CDR3aa: CASRNLIGTDTEAFF; j_gene: TRBJ1-1; abundance: .; v_gene: TRBV7-9
CDR3aa: CASSLYRTDTQYF; j_gene: TRBJ2-3; abundance: .; v_gene: TRBV7-9
CDR3aa: CASSSRDRGPMNEKLFF; j_gene: TRBJ1-4; abundance: .; v_gene: TRBV4-1
CDR3aa: CASSLAQTNTEAFF; j_gene: TRBJ1-1; abundance: .; v_gene: TRBV5-1
CDR3aa: CAISGNSSYEQYF; j_gene: TRBJ2-7; abundance: .; v_gene: TRBV10-3
CDR3aa: CASSERQTSGYTF; j_gene: TRBJ1-2; abundance: .; v_gene: TRBV2
CDR3aa: CSVEWGLNTEAFF; j_gene: TRBJ1-1; abundance: .; v_gene: TRBV29-1
CDR3aa: CASSPSPAGAGGDTQYF; j_gene: TRBJ2-3; abundance: .; v_gene: TRBV7-2
CDR3aa: CASSGTGLSEQFF; j_gene: TRBJ2-1; abundance: .; v_gene: TRBV25-1
CDR3aa: CAWSPGRNTEAFF; j_gene: TRBJ1-1; abundance: .; v_gene: TRBV30
CDR3aa: CASSRRGNGSPLHF; j_gene: TRBJ1-6; abundance: .; v_gene: TRBV11-1
CDR3aa: CASSLFGQMNTEAFF; j_gene: TRBJ1-1; abundance: .; v_gene: TRBV5-1
CDR3aa: CASSSVRGNQPQHF; j_gene: TRBJ1-5; abundance: .; v_gene: TRBV27
CDR3aa: CASSQSQGWTEAFF; j_gene: TRBJ1-1; abundance: .; v_gene: TRBV14
CDR3aa: CASSLLTTGGRGYGYTF; j_gene: TRBJ1-2; abundance: .; v_gene: TRBV19
CDR3aa: CSVGRAAGGTEAFF; j_gene: TRBJ1-1; abundance: .; v_gene: TRBV29-1
CDR3aa: CSVTPPGGSTDTQYF; j_gene: TRBJ2-3; abundance: .; v_gene: TRBV29-1
CDR3aa: CASSLSGGLGNEQFF; j_gene: TRBJ2-1; abundance: .; v_gene: TRBV7-9
CDR3aa: CASSFVGTGETNEQFF; j_gene: TRBJ2-1; abundance: .; v_gene: TRBV5-6
CDR3aa: CASSHRGGGTDTQYF; j_gene: TRBJ2-3; abundance: .; v_gene: TRBV25-1
CDR3aa: CASSTPGGRTFF; j_gene: TRBJ1-4; abundance: .; v_gene: TRBV5-6
CDR3aa: CASNQGLAAFETQYF; j_gene: TRBJ2-5; abundance: .; v_gene: TRBV5-6
CDR3aa: CSVEEISAVSLYGYTF; j_gene: TRBJ1-2; abundance: .; v_gene: TRBV29-1
CDR3aa: CASSFSQGLGTLYNEQFF; j_gene: TRBJ2-1; abundance: many; v_gene: TRBV28
CDR3aa: CASSELGTAVSTDTQYF; j_gene: TRBJ2-3; abundance: .; v_gene: TRBV25-1
CDR3aa: CASSQELAAGPEAFF; j_gene: TRBJ1-1; abundance: few; v_gene: TRBV4-2
CDR3aa: CAIRDSGQGEKLFF; j_gene: TRBJ1-4; abundance: few; v_gene: TRBV10-3
CDR3aa: CASSLVVGPYNEQFF; j_gene: TRBJ2-1; abundance: few; v_gene: TRBV5-1
CDR3aa: CAWRNGQGQETQYF; j_gene: TRBJ2-5; abundance: .; v_gene: TRBV30
CDR3aa: CASSEILGHIETQYF; j_gene: TRBJ2-5; abundance: .; v_gene: TRBV6-1
CDR3aa: CASSSYGSPVAYGYTF; j_gene: TRBJ1-2; abundance: .; v_gene: TRBV5-4
CDR3aa: CSVEYYTQYF; j_gene: TRBJ2-3; abundance: .; v_gene: TRBV29-1
CDR3aa: CSVQGARTEAFF; j_gene: TRBJ1-1; abundance: .; v_gene: TRBV29-1
CDR3aa: CASSGYREANTEAFF; j_gene: TRBJ1-1; abundance: once; v_gene: TRBV5-1
CDR3aa: CASSLRGQGTYGYTF; j_gene: TRBJ1-2; abundance: medium-sized; v_gene: TRBV6-5
CDR3aa: CATSRGGDGRREQYF; j_gene: TRBJ2-7; abundance: .; v_gene: TRBV15